The clone carrying this TCR beta chain was detected ten times or more. As yet, its antigen is unknown. Germline CDR1 reads SGHAT; CDR2 reads FQDESV (reference sequence). The CDR3 extends over 15 amino acids. V shed 5 bases and J shed 0 bases, with 13 bases lying between them. The sample originates from a study of T cells in Graves' hyperthyroidism and ophthalmopathy. Study-level results: Most thyroid clonotypes with frequency above 0.001 were detected in blood.

The TCR beta CDR3 regions underwent amplification using RNA transcripts as the source. First-round RT-PCR with HTBI primers amplified the TCR CDR3 region. TCRdb reprocessed the multiplex PCR reads via MiXCR and lists one record per CDR3 protein. This table holds a few hundred thousand distinct CDR3 sequences, about 14% found once. Fresh peripheral blood, roughly 9.6 ml, was the source of the PBMCs. Material for sequencing was blood. The source is a woman in her thirties or forties with Graves' hyperthyroidism that later progressed to Graves' ophthalmopathy. The J gene is TRBJ2-5, the V gene TRBV11-1; tentatively, D is TRBD1 (5 bases). CDR3 in DNA: TGTGCCAGCAGCACTCATGGGGCCCACCAAGAGACCCAGTACTTC. Residues: CASSTHGAHQETQYF.